The source of this T cell receptor beta chain is a study of blood T cell repertoires in COVID-19. At the level of the study: Samples of COVID-19 (acute and convalescent) were obtained from the United States, Italy and Spain.

Method: immunoSEQ multiplex PCR; TCRdb's copy keeps in-frame clones and lacks some. This table has some 70,000 clones, less than 95% appearing once. The CDR3 is 12 amino acids. V was cut by 9 bases and J by 5 bases, with 13 bases left in between. CDR1 is LNHDA and CDR2 is SQIVND in the germline V gene (reference sequence). The chain employs TRBV19 and TRBJ1-1, with D perhaps TRBD1 (5 bases). Material: peripheral blood. This TCR was recovered from a man aged 50 to 60 with COVID-19, enrolled during active disease. The CDR3 DNA reads as TGTGCCAGCGCAAGGGGAGGAACTGAAGCTTTCTTT. It specifies CASARGGTEAFF.